The present T cell receptor beta chain was sequenced within a study of blood T cell repertoires in COVID-19. Study in general: The study drew acute and convalescent COVID-19 samples from the United States, Italy and Spain. Sources were T cells, B-cell-depleted T cells, or PBMCs; the material itself was cDNA or gDNA.

Per the original methods: Amplifying reference gene primers gave estimates of nucleated cell counts. Using immunoSEQ multiplex PCR, the repertoire was profiled, and TCRdb retains in-frame clones only, with some absent. The V and J calls and clone size were taken over from that table, and D and trimming were inferred from the DNA. Here the sample spans 70,000 to 85,000 clones, roughly 86% being singletons. This CDR3 comprises 16 residues. V lost 5 bases to trimming and J lost 4 bases; unmatched junction nucleotides: 12. From germline, CDR1 is MNHNY and CDR2 SVGAGI (reference sequence). The clonotype was recovered from a woman aged 60 to 75 with acute or convalescent COVID-19. Source material: peripheral blood. The chain couples TRBV6-6 to TRBJ1-2; 8 bases map to TRBD1. The CDR3 coding sequence is TGTGCCAGCAGTCCCTCTCGGACAGGGATAGCCTATGGCTACACCTTC. It encodes CASSPSRTGIAYGYTF.